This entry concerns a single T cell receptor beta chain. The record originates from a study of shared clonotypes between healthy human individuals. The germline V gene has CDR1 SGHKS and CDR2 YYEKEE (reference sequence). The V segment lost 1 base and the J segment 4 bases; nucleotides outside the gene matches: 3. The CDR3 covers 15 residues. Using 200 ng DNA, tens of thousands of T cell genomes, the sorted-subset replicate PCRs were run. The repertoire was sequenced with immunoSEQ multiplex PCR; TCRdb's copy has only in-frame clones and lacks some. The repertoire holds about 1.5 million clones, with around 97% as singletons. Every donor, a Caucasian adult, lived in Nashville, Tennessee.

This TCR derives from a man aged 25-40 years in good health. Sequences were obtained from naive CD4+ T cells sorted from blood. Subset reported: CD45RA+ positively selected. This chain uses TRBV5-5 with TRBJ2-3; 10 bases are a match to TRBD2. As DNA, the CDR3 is TGTGCCAGCAGCTTGTCAGCGGGAGGGGCAGATACGCAGTATTTT. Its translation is CASSLSAGGADTQYF. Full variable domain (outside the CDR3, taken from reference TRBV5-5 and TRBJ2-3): DAGVTQSPTHLIKTRGQQVTLRCSPISGHKSVSWYQQVLGQGPQFIFQYYEKEERGRGNFPDRFSARQFPNYSSELNVNALLLGDSALYLCASSLSAGGADTQYFGPGTRLTVL.